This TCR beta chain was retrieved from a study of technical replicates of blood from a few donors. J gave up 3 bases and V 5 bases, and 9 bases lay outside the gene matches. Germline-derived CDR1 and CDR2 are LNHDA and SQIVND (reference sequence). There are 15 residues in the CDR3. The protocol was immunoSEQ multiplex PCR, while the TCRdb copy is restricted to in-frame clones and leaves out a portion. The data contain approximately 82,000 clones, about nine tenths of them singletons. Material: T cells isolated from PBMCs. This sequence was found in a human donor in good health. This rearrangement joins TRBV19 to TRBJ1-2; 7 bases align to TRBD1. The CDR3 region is CASSVGDSLHYGYTF. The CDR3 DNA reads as TGTGCCAGTAGTGTAGGGGACAGCTTACACTATGGCTACACCTTC. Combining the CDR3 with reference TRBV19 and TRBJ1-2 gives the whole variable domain DGGITQSPKYLFRKEGQNVTLSCEQNLNHDAMYWYRQDPGQGLRLIYYSQIVNDFQKGDIAEGYSVSREKKESFPLTVTSAQKNPTAFYLCASSVGDSLHYGYTFGSGTRLTVV.